This T cell receptor (beta chain) emerged from a study of shared clonotypes between healthy human individuals. The assay was immunoSEQ multiplex PCR, and TCRdb's table has in-frame clones only and misses some. The table lists more than 2,000,000 clones, approximately 95% of them singletons. Trimming took 5 bases from V and 9 from J, leaving 17 bases between them. The CDR3 totals 13 residues. The germline CDR1 and CDR2 sequences are MDHEN and SYDVKM. The rearrangement joins TRBV28 to TRBJ2-7; D remains ambiguous. The origin of this receptor is a man aged 18 to 30 in good health. Some clones in this sample may be carry-over from other donors' samples. The material sequenced was naive CD4+ T cells from PBMCs. Indicated subset: CD45RA+ positively selected. Here the CDR3 reads CASSVRTPTPQYF. In nucleotides, the CDR3 is TGTGCCAGCAGTGTCCGGACGCCGACGCCGCAGTACTTC.